This entry lists 25 T cell receptor beta chains sequenced from one sample in a study of early T cells in non-severe SARS-CoV-2 infection. One entry per CDR3 protein, called by TCRdb with MiXCR from the 5' RACE reads. The sample includes 25,000 or so distinct CDR3 sequences, 4.5% to 7% of them seen just once. Sequencing was carried out using whole blood. The origin of the receptors is an adult who was a healthcare worker with PCR-confirmed SARS-CoV-2 infection or an uninfected control (not recorded which).

This clonotype occurred many times. The chain carries TRBV18 and TRBJ2-7, with D perhaps TRBD2 (6 bases). Germline V gene lookup returns CDR1 KGHSH and CDR2 LQKENI. This CDR3 is built from 12 residues. Trimming shortened V by 3 bases and J by 6 bases, and 9 bases separated the two germline ends. This CDR3 is CASSPGRSEQYF. The DNA of the CDR3 is TGTGCCAGCTCACCCGGGAGAAGCGAGCAGTACTTC.

This clonotype was seen more than once but under ten times. V is TRBV4-1 and J is TRBJ2-7; TRBD1 matches at 7 bases. V dropped 4 bases and J dropped 4; count of bases not matched to a gene: 10. Germline CDR1 and CDR2: MGHRA and YSYEKL. The length of the CDR3 is 15 residues. CDR3 coding DNA: TGCGCCAGCAGCCTAAAGACAGGGTTCGGTTACGAGCAGTACTTC. As protein: CASSLKTGFGYEQYF.

The sample holds many counts of this clonotype. The chain is built from TRBV2 and TRBJ1-5; a weak D match, TRBD1 (5 bases). Germline V lookup: CDR1 SNHLY, CDR2 FYNNEI. The ends were cut back, 8 bases at V and 2 bases at J, with 16 bases in the middle. The CDR3 runs to 15 residues. Written as DNA, the CDR3 is TGTGCCAGCGGGGGAATGAGGACGGGCAATCAGCCCCAGCATTTT. This encodes CASGGMRTGNQPQHF.

The chain carries TRBV2 and TRBJ1-6; D unclear. From germline, CDR1 is SNHLY and CDR2 FYNNEI. CDR3 size: 13 residues. Trimming removed 6 bases at V and 7 bases at J, with 10 bases between. CDR3 coding DNA: TGTGCCAGCAGAGGCAGTCCAAATTCACCCCTCCACTTT. It translates to CASRGSPNSPLHF.

The count of this clonotype is one. The CDR3 DNA reads TGTGCCAGCAGCAAGACACCCAAAAATGAAAAACTGTTTTTT. Translating gives CASSKTPKNEKLFF. The rearrangement uses TRBV14 and TRBJ1-4, with D unresolved. Germline CDR1 SGHDN, CDR2 FVKESK. V gave up 5 bases and J gave up 5 bases, with 12 bases separating them. CDR3 length: 14 residues.

This clonotype has at least ten counts. This sequence joins TRBV2 and TRBJ2-7; D is perhaps TRBD2 (5 bases). Germline CDR1 and CDR2: SNHLY and FYNNEI. The CDR3 runs to 11 residues. V was cut by 8 bases and J by 9 bases, with 14 bases left in between. This CDR3 reads CASGTGWGQYF. Here the CDR3 DNA reads TGTGCCAGCGGTACGGGATGGGGGCAGTACTTC.

Many counts were recorded for this clonotype. The rearrangement joins TRBV27 to TRBJ2-3; TRBD2 aligns across 9 bases. V trimming: 7 bases; J trimming: 10 bases; junction bases outside the gene matches: 12. The CDR3 has 14 amino acids. Looked up from germline, CDR1 is MNHEY and CDR2 is SMNVEV (reference sequence). The chain's CDR3 is CASKERGVLGAQYF. The CDR3 bases are TGTGCCAGCAAAGAGCGGGGGGTCCTTGGTGCGCAGTATTTT.

This clonotype was recorded at least ten times. J is TRBJ2-3 and V is TRBV2; 13 bases align to TRBD2. CDR3 length: 16 residues. Germline trimming cut 4 bases from V and 6 bases from J; bases unmatched to any gene: 7. CDR1 SNHLY and CDR2 FYNNEI come from the germline V gene. In DNA form, the CDR3 reads TGTGCCAGCAGTGGAGGACTAGCGGGAGCCGCGGATACGCAGTATTTT. Amino acid sequence: CASSGGLAGAADTQYF.

This clonotype was picked up many times. The chain recombines TRBV15 with TRBJ1-2; 9 nucleotides line up with TRBD1. V lost 0 bases to trimming and J lost 6 bases; unmatched junction nucleotides: 8. Germline CDR1 LNHNV, CDR2 YYDKDF (reference sequence). The CDR3 is made up of 16 amino acids. CDR3: CATSRELGDRDHGYTF. CDR3 DNA sequence: TGTGCCACCAGCAGAGAGCTGGGGGACAGGGATCATGGCTACACCTTC. Complete variable domain (other parts from reference TRBV15 and TRBJ1-2): DAMVIQNPRYQVTQFGKPVTLSCSQTLNHNVMYWYQQKSSQAPKLLFHYYDKDFNNEADTPDNFQSRRPNTSFCFLDIRSPGLGDTAMYLCATSRELGDRDHGYTFGSGTRLTVV.

This clonotype was recorded at least ten times. The genes are TRBV9 and TRBJ2-1; D possibly corresponds to TRBD2 (5 bases). V lost 0 bases and J lost 5, with 9 bases in between. CDR1 and CDR2 from the germline V gene are SGDLS and YYNGEE. This CDR3 spans 14 amino acids. The CDR3, as DNA: TGTGCCAGCAGCGTAGGAGGGATAAACAATGAGCAGTTCTTC. This encodes CASSVGGINNEQFF.

This clonotype has at least ten counts. The rearrangement joins TRBV3-1 to TRBJ1-6; weak D call: TRBD1 (5 bases). There are 14 residues in the CDR3. The V end lost 4 bases, the J end lost 4 bases, and 8 bases lay between the germline ends. Germline values: CDR1 LGHDT, CDR2 YNNKEL (reference sequence). CDR3 nucleotide sequence: TGTGCCAGCAGCCGACAGACATATAATTCACCCCTCCACTTT. As protein: CASSRQTYNSPLHF.

This clonotype was counted at least ten times. The CDR3 coding sequence is TGTGCCAGCTTAAAACAGGGGAACACTGAAGCTTTCTTT. Translation: CASLKQGNTEAFF. The genes are TRBV2 and TRBJ1-1, with D tentatively TRBD1 (6 bases). V lost 8 bases and J 1 base, leaving 11 bases between the germline ends. This CDR3 is built from 13 residues. CDR1 and CDR2 from the germline V gene are SNHLY and FYNNEI.

This clonotype was observed a few times. The rearrangement links TRBV28 to TRBJ2-1; D remains ambiguous. Trimming stripped 2 bases from V and 0 bases from J, with 5 bases between. CDR1 is MDHEN, CDR2 SYDVKM, per germline. The CDR3 loop spans 14 amino acids. The CDR3 loop is CASSLTGSYNEQFF. The CDR3 DNA sequence: TGTGCCAGCAGTTTAACTGGCTCCTACAATGAGCAGTTCTTC.

V is TRBV12-3 or TRBV12-4 and J is TRBJ1-1; unclear D gene. The CDR3 has 13 amino acids. V was clipped by 1 base and J by 1 base, with 4 bases between them. CDR3 sequence: CASSLVENTEAFF. The CDR3 nucleotides read TGTGCCAGCAGTTTAGTTGAGAACACTGAAGCTTTCTTT.

This clonotype came up many times. The chain uses TRBV24-1 and TRBJ1-5; no reliable D call. The V end was cut by 1 base, the J end by 0 bases, with 18 bases between. Germline V gene lookup returns CDR1 KGHDR and CDR2 SFDVKD. The CDR3 has 19 residues. Here the CDR3 DNA reads TGTGCCACCAGTGATTTTACCGGGGAACGGTACCCTAGCAATCAGCCCCAGCATTTT. Encoded protein: CATSDFTGERYPSNQPQHF.

This chain uses TRBV7-2 with TRBJ1-4; unclear D gene. The CDR3 extends over 13 amino acids. The V gene's germline CDR1 is SGHTA and CDR2 FQGNSA. V lost 5 bases and J 8 bases, leaving 12 bases between the germline ends. CDR3 protein: CASSLTVQEKLFF. DNA of the CDR3: TGTGCCAGCAGCCTCACGGTACAGGAAAAACTGTTTTTT.

The chain joins TRBV7-2 to TRBJ2-1; a possible D gene is TRBD2 (6 bases). Germline CDR1 reads SGHTA; CDR2 reads FQGNSA. The CDR3 totals 16 residues. Trimming took off 1 base at V and 6 bases at J, with 16 bases between the two ends. CDR3 in amino acids: CASSLGPRLEINEQFF. Written as DNA, the CDR3 is TGTGCCAGCAGCTTAGGTCCGAGACTAGAGATCAATGAGCAGTTCTTC.

This clonotype came up many times. The rearrangement joins TRBV27 to TRBJ2-2, with TRBD1 identical over 8 bases. With V trimmed by 6 bases and J by 6 bases, 12 bases remained unmatched. This CDR3 has 16 residues. CDR1 and CDR2 (germline): MNHEY, SMNVEV (reference sequence). CDR3 DNA: TGTGCCAGCAGAAACACAGGGGGTGCGCCCGCCGGGGAGCTGTTTTTT. It codes for CASRNTGGAPAGELFF.

This clonotype turned up a few times. The CDR3 here is CASSYSEARTAYNSPLHF. CDR3 nucleotide sequence: TGTGCCAGCAGTTACTCGGAAGCGAGGACAGCCTATAATTCACCCCTCCACTTT. The rearrangement uses TRBV6-6 and TRBJ1-6; tentatively, D is TRBD1 (6 bases). Looked up from germline, CDR1 is MNHNY and CDR2 is SVGAGI (reference sequence). This CDR3 contains 18 residues. Trimming pared 0 bases from V and 2 bases from J, leaving 14 bases between.

This clonotype was detected only a few times. The rearrangement links TRBV29-1 to TRBJ2-1; 10 bases match TRBD2. The CDR3 has 13 residues. Unmatched junction bases numbered 5, after V lost 4 bases and J lost 8 bases. The V gene's germline CDR1 is SQVTM and CDR2 ANQGSEA. CDR3 coding DNA: TGCAGCGTTGTTAGCGGGGGGTTCCATGAGCAGTTCTTC. It translates to CSVVSGGFHEQFF.

The sample holds many counts of this clonotype. The CDR3 reads CASSQGQGGFYGYTF. The CDR3 nucleotides read TGCGCCAGCAGCCAGGGACAGGGAGGGTTTTATGGCTACACCTTC. The genes are TRBV4-1 and TRBJ1-2, with 9 bases aligning to TRBD1. Germline CDR1 and CDR2: MGHRA and YSYEKL. The CDR3 consists of 15 residues. The ends lost 3 bases at V and 5 bases at J; junction bases unmatched: 7.

This clonotype was detected many times. The V gene is TRBV29-1, the J gene TRBJ2-3, with TRBD1 as a possible D gene (6 bases). V was clipped by 6 bases and J by 3 bases, with 19 bases between them. Germline CDR1 SQVTM, CDR2 ANQGSEA. The CDR3 is 15 residues long. In DNA, the CDR3 is TGCAGCGTCCTATGGCAGGGGAGAGGAACAGATACGCAGTATTTT. It encodes CSVLWQGRGTDTQYF.

This clonotype appeared a few times. The chain joins TRBV10-2 to TRBJ2-1; D might be TRBD1 or TRBD2, each matching 5 bases. The germline V gene encodes CDR1 WSHSY and CDR2 SAAADI. This CDR3 region has 15 residues. V was cut by 7 bases and J by 3 bases, with 16 bases left in between. For the CDR3, the DNA is TGCGCCAGCACCCAGGGACGGGGAAACTACAATGAGCAGTTCTTC. Its translation: CASTQGRGNYNEQFF.

This chain links TRBV20-1 with TRBJ1-1; 7 positions match TRBD1. Germline CDR1 reads DFQATT; CDR2 reads SNEGSKA (reference sequence). This CDR3 region has 13 residues. V was clipped by 5 bases and J by 4 bases; unmatched bases: 7. CDR3 DNA: TGCAGTGCTCCGACTCGACAGGGCACTGAAGCTTTCTTT. Translating it yields CSAPTRQGTEAFF.

At least ten counts were recorded for this clonotype. This chain links TRBV20-1 with TRBJ2-1; possibly TRBD2 for D (6 bases). V lost 1 base to trimming and J lost 5 bases, with 18 bases between them. Germline loops: CDR1 DFQATT, CDR2 SNEGSKA (reference sequence). This CDR3 comprises 16 residues. Written as DNA, the CDR3 is TGCAGTGCTAGAGCCCCTTGGGGGACTGCCAACAATGAGCAGTTCTTC. Translation gives CSARAPWGTANNEQFF.